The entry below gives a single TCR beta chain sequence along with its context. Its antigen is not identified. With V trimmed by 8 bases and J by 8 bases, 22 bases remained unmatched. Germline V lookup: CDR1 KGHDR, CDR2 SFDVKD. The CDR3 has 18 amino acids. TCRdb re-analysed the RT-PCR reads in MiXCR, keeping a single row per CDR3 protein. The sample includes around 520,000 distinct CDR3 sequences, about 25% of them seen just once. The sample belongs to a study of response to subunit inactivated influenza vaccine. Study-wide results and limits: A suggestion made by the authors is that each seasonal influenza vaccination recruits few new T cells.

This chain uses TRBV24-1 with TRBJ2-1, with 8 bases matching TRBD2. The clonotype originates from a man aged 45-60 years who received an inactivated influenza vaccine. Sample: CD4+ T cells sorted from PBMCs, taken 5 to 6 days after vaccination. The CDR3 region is CATIRSPSGRSTWDEQFF. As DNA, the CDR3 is TGTGCCACCATCCGAAGCCCGAGCGGGAGATCTACCTGGGATGAGCAGTTCTTC.